One and the same sample provided the 30 T cell receptor beta chains below, sequenced in a study of tumor-infiltrating lymphocytes in glioblastoma multiforme. Three nested ARM-PCR rounds with V-beta and C-beta primers built TCRB libraries. MiXCR, run by TCRdb on the multiplex PCR reads, gives a single entry per CDR3 protein. The sample shows some 10,000 distinct CDR3 sequences, 60% to 70% of them seen only once. The source material was brain tumor tissue. Receptors originate from a male donor with glioblastoma.

Worth noting for this clonotype: A clone one base away is much larger, so this may be a read error. The V gene is TRBV20-1, the J gene TRBJ1-2; D possibly corresponds to TRBD1 (5 bases). Germline values: CDR1 DFQATT, CDR2 SNEGSKA (reference sequence). The CDR3 length is 12 residues. CDR3 nucleotides: TGCAGTGTTGGGGGACTTTCCTATGACTACACCTTC. Its protein is CSVGGLSYDYTF.

Relative to its sample, this clonotype is medium-sized. V gene TRBV20-1 combines with J gene TRBJ2-1; a possible D gene is TRBD1 (6 bases). Between the trimmed V and J ends, which lost 6 bases and 8 bases, there was a span of 23 bases. The CDR3 consists of 15 residues. Per the germline V gene, CDR1 is DFQATT and CDR2 is SNEGSKA (reference sequence). CDR3 sequence (DNA): TGCAGTGCGGGGGCTCGGAGGATAGGGTCGGATGAGCAGTTCTTC. This gives the protein CSAGARRIGSDEQFF.

The rearrangement joins TRBV14 to TRBJ1-1, with D uncertain. Trimming stripped 0 bases from V and 3 bases from J, with 8 bases between. The CDR3 totals 14 residues. The germline V gene has CDR1 SGHDN and CDR2 FVKESK. The CDR3 coding sequence is TGTGCCAGCAGCCAAGAAGGAAGGGACACTGAAGCTTTCTTT. This gives the protein CASSQEGRDTEAFF.

This clonotype was picked up many times. This sequence joins TRBV7-9 and TRBJ2-1; D gene uncertain. CDR3 length equals 11 residues. Germline lookup yields CDR1 SEHNR and CDR2 FQNEAQ (reference sequence). V lost 5 bases to trimming and J lost 6 bases, with 5 bases between them. In nucleotides, the CDR3 is TGTGCCAGCAGCCCCACCAATGAGCAGTTCTTC. It translates to CASSPTNEQFF.

This clonotype is categorized as medium-sized. The chain is built from TRBV12-3 or TRBV12-4 and TRBJ1-4, with 7 bases aligning to TRBD1. The CDR3 has 14 residues. J was trimmed by 9 bases and V by 5 bases; bases with no gene match: 9. As DNA, the CDR3 is TGTGCCAGCAGTATCGAGGGGGCCGGTCAAAAACTGTTTTTT. This codes for CASSIEGAGQKLFF.

Turning to this clonotype: No conserved phenylalanine or tryptophan is present at the end of the CDR3, so a read error is the likely explanation. The chain employs TRBV29-1 and TRBJ2-7; a possible D gene is TRBD2 (5 bases). The CDR3 loop spans 12 amino acids. Germline V CDR1 and CDR2: SQVTM, ANQGSEA. Trimming shortened V by 6 bases and J by 7 bases, and 16 bases separated the two germline ends. The CDR3 sequence: CSVGQMTGEQYL. Written as DNA, the CDR3 is TGCAGCGTCGGCCAAATGACGGGGGAGCAGTACTTA.

Concerning this clonotype itself: The junction does not match germline at one end; this may be a read error. The chain is built from TRBV10-3 and TRBJ2-3; either TRBD1 or TRBD2 may supply D (6 bases each). This CDR3 region has 18 residues. The germline gives CDR1 ENHRY, CDR2 SYGVKD. The CDR3 nucleotides read TGTGTCATCAGTGAACTCGGCGGAGGGGGAGATGTTCGGGGTACGCAGTATTTT. Translating it yields CVISELGGGGDVRGTQYF.

As for this clonotype: Germline is not matched at one junction end, which may reflect a read error. CDR3 loop: CVSSFFGQVDTDMQYF. In nucleotides, the CDR3 is TGTGTCAGCAGCTTTTTCGGACAGGTAGACACAGATATGCAGTATTTT. The chain links TRBV11-1 to TRBJ2-3; 7 nucleotides line up with TRBD1. The CDR3 runs 16 residues. CDR1 is SGHAT, CDR2 FQDESV, per germline (reference sequence).

In its sample, this clonotype was seen many times. A much larger clone differs by one base, so this may be a read error. The rearrangement uses TRBV29-1 and TRBJ1-2; D call uncertain. Trimming pared 1 base from V and 7 bases from J, leaving 10 bases between. The CDR3 has 12 residues. Germline CDR1 is SQVTM and CDR2 is ANQGSEA. The CDR3 region is CSVEADWSGYTF. Here the CDR3 DNA reads TGCAGCGTTGAAGCGGATTGGAGTGGCTACACCTTC.

The rearrangement uses TRBV11-2 and TRBJ1-2; D remains unclear. Trimming took off 2 bases at V and 4 bases at J, with 8 bases between the two ends. Germline V gives CDR1 SGHAT, CDR2 FQNNGV. The CDR3 extends over 13 amino acids. As DNA, the CDR3 is TGTGCCAGCAGCTTACAATCTCTCTATGGCTACACCTTC. The encoded protein is CASSLQSLYGYTF.

The J gene is TRBJ1-2, the V gene TRBV4-1; tentatively, D is TRBD1 (5 bases). This CDR3 spans 16 amino acids. Germline CDR1 and CDR2: MGHRA and YSYEKL. Trimming cost V 0 bases and J 3 bases, with 14 bases left between them. In DNA form, the CDR3 reads TGCGCCAGCAGCCAAGAAGGCGGGGGGGTTTACTATGGCTACACCTTC. Its protein is CASSQEGGGVYYGYTF.

Comments on this clonotype: A much larger clone sits a single nucleotide away, making a read error possible. This chain links TRBV12-3 or TRBV12-4 with TRBJ2-5; the D is unclear. The CDR3 sequence is 11 residues long. The CDR3 here is CASSLLETRYF. The CDR3 coding sequence is TGTGCCAGCAGTCTCTTGGAGACCCGGTACTTC.

The J gene is TRBJ2-1, the V gene TRBV5-1; weak D call: TRBD2 (6 bases). CDR3 size: 15 residues. The ends were cut back, 5 bases at V and 8 bases at J, with 20 bases in the middle. Germline V gene lookup returns CDR1 SGHRS and CDR2 YFSETQ. CDR3 sequence (DNA): TGCGCCAGCAGAGTACGGGGGAATGATCAGGATGAGCAGTTCTTC. Amino acids: CASRVRGNDQDEQFF. The full variable domain, with the rest looked up from reference TRBV5-1 and TRBJ2-1, is KAGVTQTPRYLIKTRGQQVTLSCSPISGHRSVSWYQQTPGQGLQFLFEYFSETQRNKGNFPGRFSGRQFSNSRSEMNVSTLELGDSALYLCASRVRGNDQDEQFFGPGTRLTVL.

With respect to this clonotype: The final CDR3 position lacks the conserved phenylalanine or tryptophan, pointing to a likely read error. The chain uses TRBV11-2 and TRBJ2-7, with D perhaps TRBD2 (6 bases). CDR1 and CDR2 from the germline V gene are SGHAT and FQNNGV. The CDR3 runs to 13 residues. Trimming cost V 6 bases and J 2 bases, with 11 bases left between them. CDR3 sequence (DNA): TGTGCCAGCAGTCCAGGACTAACCTACGAGCAGTACCTC. It yields the protein CASSPGLTYEQYL.

Concerning this clonotype itself: Relative to the germline gene, one junction end is altered; a read error may explain this. This chain uses TRBV28 with TRBJ2-5; 8 nucleotides align to TRBD1. Germline V lookup: CDR1 MDHEN, CDR2 SYDVKM. The CDR3 contains 15 residues. The CDR3 DNA sequence: TGTGCCAGCAGATTTGGGACGACAGGGGAGGAGATCCAGTACTTC. It encodes CASRFGTTGEEIQYF.

For this clonotype: Sequence at one end of the junction differs from germline and may be a read error. This chain connects TRBV20-1 to TRBJ2-7; TRBD2 agrees at 8 bases. The CDR3 is made up of 15 amino acids. Germline V gene data show CDR1 as DFQATT and CDR2 as SNEGSKA (reference sequence). This CDR3 is CSAIPTAGVGYKQYF. DNA of the CDR3: TGCAGTGCTATACCTACAGCGGGAGTGGGGTACAAACAGTATTTC.

With respect to this clonotype: The junction shows a germline mismatch at one end, possibly a read error. This chain uses TRBV5-6 with TRBJ2-2; 7 bases fit TRBD1. Germline CDR1 SGHDT, CDR2 YYEEEE. The CDR3 is made up of 16 amino acids. CDR3 loop: CASNLADRFDTGELFF. The CDR3 DNA reads as TGTGCCAGCAACTTGGCGGACAGGTTCGACACCGGGGAGCTATTTTTT. Based on the CDR3 plus reference TRBV5-6 and TRBJ2-2, the full variable domain is DAGVTQSPTHLIKTRGQQVTLRCSPKSGHDTVSWYQQALGQGPQFIFQYYEEEERQRGNFPDRFSGHQFPNYSSELNVNALLLGDSALYLCASNLADRFDTGELFFGEGSRLTVL.

The rearrangement links TRBV20-1 to TRBJ1-2; unclear D gene. CDR1 is DFQATT and CDR2 is SNEGSKA in the germline V gene (reference sequence). V lost 4 bases and J 8 bases, leaving 11 bases between the germline ends. The CDR3 consists of 11 residues. CDR3 in DNA: TGCAGTGCTAACCGTCTTGGCGGCTACACCTTC. It is translated as CSANRLGGYTF.

As concerns this clonotype: One end of the junction does not line up with germline, which may come from a read error. The genes are TRBV20-1 and TRBJ2-3, with D perhaps TRBD1 (7 bases). The CDR3 contains 16 residues. Germline values: CDR1 DFQATT, CDR2 SNEGSKA (reference sequence). DNA of the CDR3: TGCAGTGCTTGGTCAGGGGGAGGCAAAGGGACAGATGCGCAACATTTT. The encoded protein is CSAWSGGGKGTDAQHF.

Notes on this clonotype: Its ends do not fully match the called genes, so a read error is possible. The chain couples TRBV11-2 to TRBJ2-1; 7 bases are shared with TRBD1. CDR3 length: 17 residues. In germline, CDR1 is SGHAT, CDR2 FQNNGV. For the CDR3, the DNA is TGTACCAACAGCTTAGCAGTAAGGGGGCCTTCGCGCAATGAGCAATTCTTC. Translated: CTNSLAVRGPSRNEQFF.

This clonotype was recorded at least ten times. Possible read error: a much larger clone is one base away. The CDR3 DNA reads TGTGCCAGCACCAGGACTAGCGGGAAGGCCACAGATACGCAGTATTTT. Its translation is CASTRTSGKATDTQYF. This chain uses TRBV12-3 or TRBV12-4 with TRBJ2-3, with 12 positions matching TRBD2. With V trimmed by 7 bases and J by 2 bases, 7 bases remained unmatched. CDR3 length: 16 amino acids.

This clonotype was found many times. The chain carries TRBV15 and TRBJ2-1; TRBD2 matches at 9 bases. Germline V gene sequence: CDR1 LNHNV, CDR2 YYDKDF (reference sequence). V was pared by 8 bases and J by 7 bases, with 6 bases of the junction left unmatched. The CDR3 covers 13 residues. CDR3 sequence reads: CATLAGYENEQFF. CDR3 coding DNA: TGTGCCACCCTAGCGGGATATGAGAATGAGCAGTTCTTC.

This clonotype was seen a single time. CDR3 in amino acids: CSARIDSPLHF. The CDR3 DNA is TGCAGTGCTAGGATTGATTCACCCCTCCACTTT. This sequence joins TRBV20-1 and TRBJ1-6; unclear D gene. The CDR3 extends over 11 amino acids. CDR1 and CDR2 (germline): DFQATT, SNEGSKA (reference sequence). The ends were cut back, 3 bases at V and 8 bases at J, with 5 bases in the middle.

As for this clonotype: Since a much larger clone is just one base distant, this may be a read error. The chain carries TRBV30 and TRBJ2-1; possibly TRBD2 for D (7 bases). CDR1 GTSNPN and CDR2 SVGIG come from the germline V gene (reference sequence). CDR3 length equals 14 residues. The CDR3 spells CAWGPGGAYNEQVF. The CDR3 DNA reads TGTGCCTGGGGACCTGGGGGGGCCTACAATGAGCAGGTCTTC.

This chain uses TRBV20-1 with TRBJ2-1; no firm D call. This CDR3 has 14 amino acids. The V gene's germline CDR1 is DFQATT and CDR2 SNEGSKA (reference sequence). V was trimmed by 0 bases and J by 8 bases, leaving 14 bases between them. CDR3 nucleotide sequence: TGCAGTGCTAGAGATGAGGCATGGCCGCATGAGCAGTTCTTC. Its translation is CSARDEAWPHEQFF.

This clonotype is classed as medium-sized. The chain uses TRBV12-3 or TRBV12-4 and TRBJ2-1; 13 nucleotides agree with TRBD2. Trimming took 6 bases from V and 7 from J; bases not matched to a gene: 6. This CDR3 spans 15 amino acids. In nucleotides, the CDR3 is TGTGCCAGCAGCCTCGGGACTAGCGGGATAAATGAGCAGTTCTTC. This codes for CASSLGTSGINEQFF.

About this clonotype itself: The junction and the germline gene differ at one end; a read error may be behind it. This sequence joins TRBV5-6 and TRBJ1-1; TRBD1 is a possible D gene (6 bases). The CDR3 runs to 14 residues. Per the germline V gene, CDR1 is SGHDT and CDR2 is YYEEEE. CDR3 DNA sequence: TGTGCTAGCAGCCGGGGCCCAGGGGACACTGGAGCTTTCTTT. Its translation is CASSRGPGDTGAFF. Full variable domain (remainder filled in from reference TRBV5-6 and TRBJ1-1): DAGVTQSPTHLIKTRGQQVTLRCSPKSGHDTVSWYQQALGQGPQFIFQYYEEEERQRGNFPDRFSGHQFPNYSSELNVNALLLGDSALYLCASSRGPGDTGAFFGQGTRLTVV.

This sequence joins TRBV20-1 and TRBJ2-4; 10 bases map to TRBD1. Germline CDR1 reads DFQATT; CDR2 reads SNEGSKA (reference sequence). The ends lost 0 bases at V and 3 bases at J; junction bases unmatched: 14. The CDR3 length is 19 residues. The CDR3 region has the DNA TGCAGTGCTAGAGACTCGGACAGGGGGATTCGGAAAAACAAAAACATTCAGTACTTC. Translated: CSARDSDRGIRKNKNIQYF.

The chain recombines TRBV4-1 with TRBJ2-3, with D perhaps TRBD2 (5 bases). The CDR3 length is 14 residues. Germline V gene data show CDR1 as MGHRA and CDR2 as YSYEKL. In nucleotides, the CDR3 is TGCGACAGTAGCCAATCGGGGTTTGGAGATACGCAGTATTTT. It translates to CDSSQSGFGDTQYF.

On this clonotype itself: Germline is not matched at one junction end, which may reflect a read error. The genes are TRBV4-2 and TRBJ2-3, with D hard to call. Germline V CDR1 and CDR2: LGHNA, YNFKEQ. This CDR3 comprises 15 residues. The CDR3 region is CASNQDTSSTDMQYF. The CDR3, as DNA: TGTGCCAGCAACCAAGACACCAGTTCCACAGATATGCAGTATTTT.